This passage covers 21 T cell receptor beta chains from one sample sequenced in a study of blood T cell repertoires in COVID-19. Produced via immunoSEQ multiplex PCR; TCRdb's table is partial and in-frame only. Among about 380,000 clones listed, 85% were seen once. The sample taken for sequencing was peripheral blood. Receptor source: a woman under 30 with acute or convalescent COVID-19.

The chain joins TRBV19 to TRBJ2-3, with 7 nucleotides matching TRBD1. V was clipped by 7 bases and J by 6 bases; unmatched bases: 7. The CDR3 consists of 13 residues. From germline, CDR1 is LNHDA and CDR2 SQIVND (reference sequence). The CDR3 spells CASNYRGSDTQYF. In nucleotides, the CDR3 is TGTGCCAGTAACTACAGGGGTTCGGATACGCAGTATTTT.

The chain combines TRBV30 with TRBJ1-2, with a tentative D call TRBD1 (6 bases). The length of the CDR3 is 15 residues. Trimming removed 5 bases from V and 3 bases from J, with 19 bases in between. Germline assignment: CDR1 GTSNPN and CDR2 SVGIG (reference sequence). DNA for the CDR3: TGTGCCTGGGACATAACGGGGGGCGCCTACTATGGCTACACCTTC. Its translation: CAWDITGGAYYGYTF.

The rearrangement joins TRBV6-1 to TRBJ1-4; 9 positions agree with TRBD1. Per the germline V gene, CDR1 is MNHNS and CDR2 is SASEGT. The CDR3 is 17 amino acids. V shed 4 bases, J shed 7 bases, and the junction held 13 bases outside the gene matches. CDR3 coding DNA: TGTGCCAGCAGTGGGGGATGGGTTGTGACAGGGGGTGAAAAACTGTTTTTT. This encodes CASSGGWVVTGGEKLFF.

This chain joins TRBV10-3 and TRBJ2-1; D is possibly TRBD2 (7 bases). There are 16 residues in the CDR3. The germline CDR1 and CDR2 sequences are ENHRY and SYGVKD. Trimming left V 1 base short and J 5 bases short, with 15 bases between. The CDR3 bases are TGTGCCATCAGTGAGTTGGGGGCTCTAGCGGACAATGAGCAGTTCTTC. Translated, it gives CAISELGALADNEQFF.

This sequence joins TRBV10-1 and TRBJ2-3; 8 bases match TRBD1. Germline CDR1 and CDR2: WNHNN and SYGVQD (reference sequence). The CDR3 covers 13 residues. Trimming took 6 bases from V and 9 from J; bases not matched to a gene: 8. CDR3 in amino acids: CASSRDRRMTQYF. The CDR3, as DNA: TGCGCCAGCAGCCGGGACAGGCGCATGACGCAGTATTTT.

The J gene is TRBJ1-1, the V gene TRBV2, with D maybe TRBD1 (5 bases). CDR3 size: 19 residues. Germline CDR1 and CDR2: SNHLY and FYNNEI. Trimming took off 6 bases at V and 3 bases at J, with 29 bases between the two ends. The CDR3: CASRAGPAGGEVEDTEAFF. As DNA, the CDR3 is TGTGCCAGCAGGGCAGGGCCTGCGGGGGGGGAAGTTGAGGACACTGAAGCTTTCTTT. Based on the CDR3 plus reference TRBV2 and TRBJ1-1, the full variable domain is EPEVTQTPSHQVTQMGQEVILRCVPISNHLYFYWYRQILGQKVEFLVSFYNNEISEKSEIFDDQFSVERPDGSNFTLKIRSTKLEDSAMYFCASRAGPAGGEVEDTEAFFGQGTRLTVV.

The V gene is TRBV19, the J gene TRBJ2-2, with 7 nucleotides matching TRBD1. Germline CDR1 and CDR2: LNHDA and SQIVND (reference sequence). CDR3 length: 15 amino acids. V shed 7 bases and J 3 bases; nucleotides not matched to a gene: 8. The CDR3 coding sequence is TGTGCCAGTAATCTGGGACAGTACGACACCGGGGAGCTGTTTTTT. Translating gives CASNLGQYDTGELFF.

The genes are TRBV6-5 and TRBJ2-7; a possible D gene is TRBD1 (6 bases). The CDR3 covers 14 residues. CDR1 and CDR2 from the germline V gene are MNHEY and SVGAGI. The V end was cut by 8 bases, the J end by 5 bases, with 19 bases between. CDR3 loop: CASSPGVGKDEQYF. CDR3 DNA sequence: TGTGCCAGCTCCCCAGGGGTAGGTAAGGACGAGCAGTACTTC.

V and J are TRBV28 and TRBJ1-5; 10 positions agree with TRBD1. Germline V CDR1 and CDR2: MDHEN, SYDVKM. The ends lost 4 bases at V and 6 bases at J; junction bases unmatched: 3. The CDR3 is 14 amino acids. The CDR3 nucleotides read TGTGCCAGCAGTTACCGGGACAGGGGTCAGCCCCAGCATTTT. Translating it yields CASSYRDRGQPQHF. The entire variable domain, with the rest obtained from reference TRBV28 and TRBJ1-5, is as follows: DVKVTQSSRYLVKRTGEKVFLECVQDMDHENMFWYRQDPGLGLRLIYFSYDVKMKEKGDIPEGYSVSREKKERFSLILESASTNQTSMYLCASSYRDRGQPQHFGDGTRLSIL.

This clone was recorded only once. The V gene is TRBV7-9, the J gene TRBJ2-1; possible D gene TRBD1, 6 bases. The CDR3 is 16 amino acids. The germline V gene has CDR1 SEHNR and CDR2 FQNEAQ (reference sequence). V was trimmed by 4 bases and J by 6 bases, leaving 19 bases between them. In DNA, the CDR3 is TGTGCCAGCAGCTCGACAGGTATCCCTACCGTCAATGAGCAGTTCTTC. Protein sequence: CASSSTGIPTVNEQFF.

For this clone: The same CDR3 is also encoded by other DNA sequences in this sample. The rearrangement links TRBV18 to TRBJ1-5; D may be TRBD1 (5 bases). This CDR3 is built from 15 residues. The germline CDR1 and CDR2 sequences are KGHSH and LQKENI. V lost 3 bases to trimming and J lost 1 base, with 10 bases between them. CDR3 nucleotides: TGTGCCAGCTCACCGGAGGGGTTGAGCAATCAGCCCCAGCATTTT. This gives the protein CASSPEGLSNQPQHF. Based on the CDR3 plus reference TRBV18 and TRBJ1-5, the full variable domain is NAGVMQNPRHLVRRRGQEARLRCSPMKGHSHVYWYRQLPEEGLKFMVYLQKENIIDESGMPKERFSAEFPKEGPSILRIQQVVRGDSAAYFCASSPEGLSNQPQHFGDGTRLSIL.

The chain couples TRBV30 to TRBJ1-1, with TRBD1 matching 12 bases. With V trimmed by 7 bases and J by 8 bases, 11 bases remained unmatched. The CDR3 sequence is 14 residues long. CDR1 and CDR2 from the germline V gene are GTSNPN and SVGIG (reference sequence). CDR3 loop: CALPGQGALLEAFF. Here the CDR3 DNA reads TGTGCCTTACCGGGACAGGGGGCCCTATTAGAAGCTTTCTTT.

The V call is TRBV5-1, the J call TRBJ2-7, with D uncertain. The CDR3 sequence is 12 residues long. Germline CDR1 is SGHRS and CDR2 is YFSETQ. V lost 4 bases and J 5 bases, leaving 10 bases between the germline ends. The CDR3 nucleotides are TGCGCCAGCAGCATGTCAGGAAACGAGCAGTACTTC. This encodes CASSMSGNEQYF.

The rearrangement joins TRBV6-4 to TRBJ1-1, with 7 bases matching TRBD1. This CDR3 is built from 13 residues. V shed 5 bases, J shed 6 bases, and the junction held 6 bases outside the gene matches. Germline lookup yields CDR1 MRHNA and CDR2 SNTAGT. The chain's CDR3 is CASSRSDRAEAFF. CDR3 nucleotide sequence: TGTGCCAGCAGTAGATCCGACAGGGCTGAAGCTTTCTTT.

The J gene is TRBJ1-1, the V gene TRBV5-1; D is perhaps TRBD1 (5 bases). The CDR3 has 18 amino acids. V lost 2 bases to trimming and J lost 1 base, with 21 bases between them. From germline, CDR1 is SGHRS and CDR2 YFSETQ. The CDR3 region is CASSFRINRRRGNTEAFF. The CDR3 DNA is TGCGCCAGCAGCTTCCGAATCAATCGGCGAAGGGGGAACACTGAAGCTTTCTTT.

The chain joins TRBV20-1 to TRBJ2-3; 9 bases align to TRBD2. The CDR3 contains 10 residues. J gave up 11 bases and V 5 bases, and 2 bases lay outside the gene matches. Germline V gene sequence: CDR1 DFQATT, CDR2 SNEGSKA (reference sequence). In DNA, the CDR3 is TGCAGTGCTGGGCGGGGGGGGCAGTATTTT. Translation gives CSAGRGGQYF.

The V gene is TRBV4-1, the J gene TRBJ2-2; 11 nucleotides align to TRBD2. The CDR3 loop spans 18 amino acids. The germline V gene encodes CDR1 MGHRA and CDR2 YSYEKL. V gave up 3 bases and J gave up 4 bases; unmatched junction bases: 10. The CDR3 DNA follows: TGCGCCAGCAGCCAGGGGCCGACTAGCGGGAAGGGCACCGGGGAGCTGTTTTTT. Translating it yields CASSQGPTSGKGTGELFF.

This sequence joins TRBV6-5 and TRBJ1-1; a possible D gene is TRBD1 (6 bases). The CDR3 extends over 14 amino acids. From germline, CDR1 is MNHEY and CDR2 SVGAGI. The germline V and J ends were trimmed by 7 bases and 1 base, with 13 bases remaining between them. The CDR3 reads CASIKPGQNTEAFF. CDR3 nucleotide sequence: TGTGCCAGCATTAAACCGGGACAGAACACTGAAGCTTTCTTT.

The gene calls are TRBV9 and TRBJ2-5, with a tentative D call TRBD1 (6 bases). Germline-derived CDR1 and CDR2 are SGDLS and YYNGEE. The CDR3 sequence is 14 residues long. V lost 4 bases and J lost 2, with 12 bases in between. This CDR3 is CASSTEGTQETQYF. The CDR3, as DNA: TGTGCCAGCAGCACCGAGGGGACACAAGAGACCCAGTACTTC.

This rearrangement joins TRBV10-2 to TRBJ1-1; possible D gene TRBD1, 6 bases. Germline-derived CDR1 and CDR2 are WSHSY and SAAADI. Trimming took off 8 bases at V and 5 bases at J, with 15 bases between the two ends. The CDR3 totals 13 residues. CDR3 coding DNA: TGCGCCAGCCACAGGGATTGGAGGACTGAAGCTTTCTTT. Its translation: CASHRDWRTEAFF.

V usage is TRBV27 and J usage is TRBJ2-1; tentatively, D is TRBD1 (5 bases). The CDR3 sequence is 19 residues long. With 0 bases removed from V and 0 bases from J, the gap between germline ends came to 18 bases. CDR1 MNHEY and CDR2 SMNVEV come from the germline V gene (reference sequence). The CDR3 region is CASSLSPSAGMVSYNEQFF. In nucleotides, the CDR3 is TGTGCCAGCAGTTTATCGCCTTCTGCAGGGATGGTCTCCTACAATGAGCAGTTCTTC.